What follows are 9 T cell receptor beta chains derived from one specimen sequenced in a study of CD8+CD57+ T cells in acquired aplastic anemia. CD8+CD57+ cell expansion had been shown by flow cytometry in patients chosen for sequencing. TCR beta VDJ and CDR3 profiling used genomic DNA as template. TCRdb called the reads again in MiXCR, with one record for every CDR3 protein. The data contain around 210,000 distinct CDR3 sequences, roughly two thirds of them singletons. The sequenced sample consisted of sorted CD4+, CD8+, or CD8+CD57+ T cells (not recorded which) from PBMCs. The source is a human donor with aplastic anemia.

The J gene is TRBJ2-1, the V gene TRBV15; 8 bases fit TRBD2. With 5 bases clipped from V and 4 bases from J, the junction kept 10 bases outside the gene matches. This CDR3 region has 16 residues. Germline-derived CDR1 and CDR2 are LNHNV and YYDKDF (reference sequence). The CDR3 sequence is CATSAKRETLYNEQFF. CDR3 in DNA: TGTGCCACCAGCGCTAAGCGGGAGACATTGTACAATGAGCAGTTCTTC.

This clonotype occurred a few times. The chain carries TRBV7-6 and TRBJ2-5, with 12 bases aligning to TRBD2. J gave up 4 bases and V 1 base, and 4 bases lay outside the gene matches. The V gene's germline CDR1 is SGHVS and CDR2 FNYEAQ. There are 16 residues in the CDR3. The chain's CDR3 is CASSLELAGGGETQYF. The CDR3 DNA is TGTGCCAGCAGCTTAGAGCTAGCGGGAGGGGGAGAGACCCAGTACTTC.

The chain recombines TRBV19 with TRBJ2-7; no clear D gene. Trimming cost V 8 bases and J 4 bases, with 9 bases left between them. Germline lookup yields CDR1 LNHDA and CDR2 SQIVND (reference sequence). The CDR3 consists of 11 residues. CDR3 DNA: TGTGCCAGTTCGAACGCGTACGAGCAGTACTTC. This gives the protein CASSNAYEQYF. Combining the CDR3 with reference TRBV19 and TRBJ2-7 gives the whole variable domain DGGITQSPKYLFRKEGQNVTLSCEQNLNHDAMYWYRQDPGQGLRLIYYSQIVNDFQKGDIAEGYSVSREKKESFPLTVTSAQKNPTAFYLCASSNAYEQYFGPGTRLTVT.

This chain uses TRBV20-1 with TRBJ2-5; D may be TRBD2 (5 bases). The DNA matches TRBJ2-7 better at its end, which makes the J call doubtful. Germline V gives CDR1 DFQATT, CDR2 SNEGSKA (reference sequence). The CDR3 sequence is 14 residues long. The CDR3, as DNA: TGCAGTGCTAGCTTTAAAGGGAGCTCCTACGAGCAGTACTTC. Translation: CSASFKGSSYEQYF.

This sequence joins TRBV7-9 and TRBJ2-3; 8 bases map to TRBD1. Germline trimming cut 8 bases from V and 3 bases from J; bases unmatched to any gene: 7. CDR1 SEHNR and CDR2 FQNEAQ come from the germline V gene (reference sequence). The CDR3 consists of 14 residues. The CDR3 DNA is TGTGCCAGCGGTCAGGGGGCTTCGACAGATACGCAGTATTTT. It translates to CASGQGASTDTQYF.

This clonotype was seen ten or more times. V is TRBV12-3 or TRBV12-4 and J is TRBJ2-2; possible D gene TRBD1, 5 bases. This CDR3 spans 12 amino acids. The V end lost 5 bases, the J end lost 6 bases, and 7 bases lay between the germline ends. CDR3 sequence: CASSQGAGELFF. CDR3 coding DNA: TGTGCCAGCAGTCAGGGTGCCGGGGAGCTGTTTTTT.

This CDR3 is CASSGPTDTQYF. CDR3 sequence (DNA): TGTGCCAGCAGTGGTCCCACAGATACGCAGTATTTT. The rearrangement joins TRBV11-2 to TRBJ2-3, with D hard to call. Trimming pared 6 bases from V and 2 bases from J, leaving 6 bases between. The germline gives CDR1 SGHAT, CDR2 FQNNGV. This CDR3 is built from 12 residues. Drawing the rest from reference TRBV11-2 and TRBJ2-3, the complete variable domain is EAGVAQSPRYKIIEKRQSVAFWCNPISGHATLYWYQQILGQGPKLLIQFQNNGVVDDSQLPKDRFSAERLKGVDSTLKIQPAKLEDSAVYLCASSGPTDTQYFGPGTRLTVL.

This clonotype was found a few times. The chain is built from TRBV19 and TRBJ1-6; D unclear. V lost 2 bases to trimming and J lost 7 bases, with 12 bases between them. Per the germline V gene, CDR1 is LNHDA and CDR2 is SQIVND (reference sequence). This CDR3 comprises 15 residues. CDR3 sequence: CASSIRSFSNSPLHF. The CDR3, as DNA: TGTGCCAGTAGTATAAGGTCCTTTTCCAATTCACCCCTCCACTTT.

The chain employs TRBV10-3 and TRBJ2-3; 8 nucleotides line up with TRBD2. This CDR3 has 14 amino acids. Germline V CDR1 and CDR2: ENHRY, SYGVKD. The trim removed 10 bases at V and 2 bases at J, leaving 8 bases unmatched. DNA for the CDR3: TGTGCCACCTCTGGCGGGAGGCTCACAGATACGCAGTATTTT. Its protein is CATSGGRLTDTQYF.